One sample yielded the 20 T cell receptor beta chains listed below, sequenced in a study of regulatory T cells in long-lasting Graves disease. Time point in this sample: newly diagnosed GD, antithyroid drugs for less than 3 months. The authors made the TCR library using RNA they extracted from PBMCs. For TCR beta, libraries came from iRepertoire HTBI primers and Arm-PCR of CDR3 regions. TCRdb processed the multiplex PCR reads anew with MiXCR; each CDR3 protein has one entry. This sample has about 400,000 distinct CDR3 sequences; less than 20% occur once, and the top ten carry about 20%. The starting material was peripheral blood mononuclear cells (PBMCs), obtained at new diagnosis, from a patient treated with antithyroid drugs. The receptors derive from a female donor with Graves disease.

In this sample, this clonotype turned up many times. The chain carries TRBV27 and TRBJ1-6; the D is unclear. The CDR3 loop spans 15 amino acids. Trimming removed 2 bases at V and 10 bases at J, with 15 bases between. The germline CDR1 and CDR2 sequences are MNHEY and SMNVEV (reference sequence). The CDR3 sequence is CASSLGGRFGSPLHF. In DNA, the CDR3 is TGTGCCAGCAGTTTAGGTGGCCGGTTTGGATCACCCCTCCACTTT.

This clonotype was seen repeatedly, ten times or more. CDR3 protein: CSASKREGTDTQYF. CDR3 DNA: TGCAGTGCTAGCAAGCGGGAGGGAACAGATACGCAGTATTTT. J is TRBJ2-3 and V is TRBV20-1; TRBD2 aligns across 10 bases. Germline V gene lookup returns CDR1 DFQATT and CDR2 SNEGSKA (reference sequence). CDR3 size: 14 residues. V shed 3 bases and J 3 bases; nucleotides not matched to a gene: 3.

V usage is TRBV19 and J usage is TRBJ2-2; possibly TRBD2 for D (5 bases). The ends were cut back, 1 base at V and 5 bases at J, with 11 bases in the middle. The CDR3 is 15 amino acids. Germline CDR1 and CDR2: LNHDA and SQIVND (reference sequence). DNA for the CDR3: TGTGCCAGTAGTATAGGGGGAGAAGGAACCGGGGAGCTGTTTTTT. Its protein product is CASSIGGEGTGELFF.

This clonotype was found many times. This chain uses TRBV2 with TRBJ2-1, with 8 bases that match TRBD2. TRBJ2-3 matches the DNA end more closely, so the J call is doubtful. The CDR3 extends over 20 amino acids. Germline V lookup: CDR1 SNHLY, CDR2 FYNNEI. The CDR3 sequence is CASSEDGWTSRGSRLDTQYF. The CDR3 nucleotides are TGTGCCAGCAGTGAGGACGGCTGGACTAGCAGGGGCTCTCGGTTGGATACGCAGTATTTT.

This clonotype was counted a few times. The V call is TRBV7-6, the J call TRBJ2-7; 10 bases fit TRBD1. This CDR3 is built from 14 residues. J was trimmed by 6 bases and V by 8 bases; bases with no gene match: 10. Germline CDR1 reads SGHVS; CDR2 reads FNYEAQ. DNA for the CDR3: TGTGCCAGCGGCTGTGGGACAGGGGATCTCGAGCAGTACTTC. This codes for CASGCGTGDLEQYF. Full variable domain (missing parts from reference TRBV7-6 and TRBJ2-7): GAGVSQSPRYKVTKRGQDVALRCDPISGHVSLYWYRQALGQGPEFLTYFNYEAQQDKSGLPNDRFSAERPEGSISTLTIQRTEQRDSAMYRCASGCGTGDLEQYFGPGTRLTVT.

This clonotype was recorded many times. The V and J genes are TRBV6-2 or TRBV6-3 and TRBJ2-4, with D tentatively TRBD1 (6 bases). The CDR3 length is 12 residues. Trimming cost V 6 bases and J 7 bases, with 10 bases left between them. The germline gives CDR1 MNHEY, CDR2 SVGEGT. The CDR3 sequence: CASSQGPNIQYF. CDR3 DNA sequence: TGTGCCAGCAGCCAGGGGCCTAACATTCAGTACTTC.

The J gene is TRBJ1-5, the V gene TRBV6-1; D unclear. Per the germline V gene, CDR1 is MNHNS and CDR2 is SASEGT. V was trimmed by 6 bases and J by 2 bases, leaving 11 bases between them. This CDR3 is 14 amino acids long. CDR3 residues: CASRFPRGNQPQHF. CDR3 in DNA: TGTGCCAGCAGGTTCCCTCGGGGCAATCAGCCCCAGCATTTT.

The rearrangement joins TRBV27 to TRBJ1-1, with a tentative D call TRBD1 (6 bases). V lost 6 bases to trimming and J lost 4 bases, with 21 bases between them. This CDR3 is built from 16 residues. Germline V gene data show CDR1 as MNHEY and CDR2 as SMNVEV (reference sequence). In DNA, the CDR3 is TGTGCCAGCAGCCTACGGAAAGGGGGGAGTGGCACTGAAGCTTTCTTT. It specifies CASSLRKGGSGTEAFF.

This clonotype has ten or more counts. The rearrangement uses TRBV29-1 and TRBJ2-3; D might be TRBD2 (5 bases). Germline CDR1 and CDR2: SQVTM and ANQGSEA. Trimming left V 5 bases short and J 5 bases short, with 17 bases between. This CDR3 comprises 14 residues. CDR3 region: CSVNGIKAGDTQYF. In DNA, the CDR3 is TGCAGCGTTAACGGGATCAAGGCCGGAGATACGCAGTATTTT.

This clonotype has ten or more counts. V usage is TRBV5-5 and J usage is TRBJ2-7, with a tentative D call TRBD2 (5 bases). Trimming stripped 1 base from V and 2 bases from J, with 10 bases between. The germline gives CDR1 SGHKS, CDR2 YYEKEE (reference sequence). The CDR3 is made up of 14 amino acids. In DNA, the CDR3 is TGTGCCAGCAGCTTGAGGACGGGAACCTACGAGCAGTACTTC. Translated: CASSLRTGTYEQYF.

This clonotype has a count of ten or more. The chain combines TRBV27 with TRBJ2-1; D not resolved. The CDR3 loop spans 15 amino acids. The V gene lost 5 bases and the J gene lost 0 bases, with 11 bases spanning the gap. Germline V CDR1 and CDR2: MNHEY, SMNVEV (reference sequence). The CDR3, as DNA: TGTGCCAGCAGTCGACCCCGAACCTCCTACAATGAGCAGTTCTTC. Translation gives CASSRPRTSYNEQFF.

This clonotype has at least ten counts. This rearrangement joins TRBV5-1 to TRBJ2-7; maybe TRBD2 (6 bases). Germline V gene data show CDR1 as SGHRS and CDR2 as YFSETQ. The V end was cut by 4 bases, the J end by 2 bases, with 13 bases between. This CDR3 contains 14 residues. This CDR3 reads CASSRREGTYEQYF. The CDR3 DNA follows: TGCGCCAGCAGCAGGAGGGAAGGGACCTACGAGCAGTACTTC.

On this clonotype: A much larger clone differs by one base, so this may be a read error. The conserved final phenylalanine or tryptophan is absent from the CDR3, which likely points to a read error. This rearrangement joins TRBV7-9 to TRBJ1-1; D gene unclear. The CDR3 is 11 residues long. The V and J ends lost 3 bases and 3 bases respectively, with 2 bases between them. Germline V lookup: CDR1 SEHNR, CDR2 FQNEAQ (reference sequence). The CDR3 here is CASSLDTEAFL. DNA for the CDR3: TGTGCCAGCAGCTTGGACACTGAAGCTTTCCTT.

This clonotype was counted ten times or more. The genes are TRBV6-1 and TRBJ2-1; tentative D call: TRBD2 (5 bases). This CDR3 contains 15 residues. Germline V lookup: CDR1 MNHNS, CDR2 SASEGT. Trimming cost V 2 bases and J 8 bases, with 16 bases left between them. The DNA for the CDR3 is TGTGCCAGCAGTGAAAAGACCCTGGGAGCGGATGAGCAGTTCTTC. As protein: CASSEKTLGADEQFF.

In this sample, this clonotype turned up a few times. The CDR3 loop reads CASSERGKETQYF. In DNA, the CDR3 is TGTGCCAGCAGTGAGAGGGGAAAAGAGACCCAGTACTTC. The chain employs TRBV25-1 and TRBJ2-5; tentatively, D is TRBD1 or TRBD2 (5 bases each). V was cut by 3 bases and J by 3 bases, with 8 bases left in between. Germline loops: CDR1 MGHDK, CDR2 SYGVNS. The CDR3 consists of 13 residues. Drawing the rest from reference TRBV25-1 and TRBJ2-5, the complete variable domain is EADIYQTPRYLVIGTGKKITLECSQTMGHDKMYWYQQDPGMELHLIHYSYGVNSTEKGDLSSESTVSRIRTEHFPLTLESARPSHTSQYLCASSERGKETQYFGPGTRLLVL.

This clonotype has just a few counts. This chain joins TRBV2 and TRBJ2-1, with TRBD1 matching over 7 bases. This CDR3 comprises 14 residues. CDR1 is SNHLY, CDR2 FYNNEI, per germline. After removal of 3 bases from V and 8 bases from J, the junction contained 7 bases not matched to a gene. The CDR3 protein is CASSEGRGIYEQFF. The CDR3 nucleotides are TGTGCCAGCAGTGAGGGCAGGGGGATTTATGAGCAGTTCTTC.

This clonotype was seen many times. The V and J genes are TRBV7-9 and TRBJ2-3; the match to TRBD2 covers 10 bases. V was clipped by 5 bases and J by 2 bases; unmatched bases: 10. The CDR3 runs to 17 residues. Per the germline V gene, CDR1 is SEHNR and CDR2 is FQNEAQ (reference sequence). This CDR3 reads CASSPSGLAIPTDTQYF. The CDR3 nucleotides are TGTGCCAGCAGCCCCTCGGGACTAGCGATCCCCACAGATACGCAGTATTTT. Full variable domain (remainder filled in from reference TRBV7-9 and TRBJ2-3): DTGVSQNPRHKITKRGQNVTFRCDPISEHNRLYWYRQTLGQGPEFLTYFQNEAQLEKSRLLSDRFSAERPKGSFSTLEIQRTEQGDSAMYLCASSPSGLAIPTDTQYFGPGTRLTVL.

This clonotype was seen only a few times. This is likely a read error, given that the CDR3 carries no conserved phenylalanine or tryptophan at its end. The chain links TRBV5-1 to TRBJ2-7; D not certain. The germline CDR1 and CDR2 sequences are SGHRS and YFSETQ. The CDR3 is 13 residues long. V dropped 0 bases and J dropped 4 bases, with 8 bases sitting between them. CDR3 DNA: TGCGCCAGCAGCTTGGACGTCCGTTACGAGCAGTACCTC. It yields the protein CASSLDVRYEQYL.

This clonotype was picked up many times. The chain joins TRBV20-1 to TRBJ1-1; unclear D gene. Trimming pared 2 bases from V and 1 base from J, leaving 8 bases between. The CDR3 sequence is 13 residues long. The germline gives CDR1 DFQATT, CDR2 SNEGSKA (reference sequence). As DNA, the CDR3 is TGCAGTGCTAGATTGCGGAGGAACACTGAAGCTTTCTTT. It codes for CSARLRRNTEAFF.

As for this clonotype: One junction end does not reproduce the germline sequence, and a read error may be involved. This chain joins TRBV29-1 and TRBJ2-1; 8 bases match TRBD1. CDR1 is SQVTM, CDR2 ANQGSEA, per germline. This CDR3 is built from 12 residues. CDR3 sequence reads: CSARQGFNEQLF. Here the CDR3 DNA reads TGCAGCGCCAGACAGGGGTTCAATGAGCAGCTCTTC.